This T cell receptor (beta chain) emerged from a study of T cell responses to AZD1222 COVID-19 vaccine (dated by TCRdb to about 2021). About the full investigation: A total of about 250 trial participants underwent TCR sequencing, of whom 207 had received two doses of AZD1222 and some 26 had received two doses of the MenACWY control vaccine. Trial participants were enrolled by age into subgroups of 18-55, 56-69 and 70-plus years, and around 150, 28 and 57 TCR-sequenced participants, respectively, were included in these subgroups. General findings and caveats noted by the study authors: The whole spike protein was spanned by vaccine-associated CD4 TCRs, and dominant responses were seen in regions 160-218 and 743-854. Nearly half of unique spike-specific TCRs reportedly recognized epitopes outside regions mutated in the B.1.351 and B.1.1.7 variants. Only five or six AZD1222 recipients were SARS-CoV-2 seropositive at baseline, limiting conclusions about previously exposed vaccinees. Spike-specific TCR breadth and depth rose significantly after two AZD1222 doses compared with day 0 and with MenACWY recipients. Most participants were white British and females outnumbered males, and the authors suggested that clonal diversity may have been underestimated. Because no day 14 peak-response samples were available, the repertoires could be characterized only after the peak T cell response. In the small 56-69-year group, the increase in depth fell short of significance, most likely because of low power.

As to this clone: The antigen it recognizes is unknown. Base qualities are not recorded, but no much larger clone differs from it by a single base.

This specimen's time point label, interpreted: about 28 days (+/-7) after the second vaccine dose. AZD1222 recipients given second doses at about 4 weeks or at about 12 weeks were pooled, since spike-specific TCR depth and breadth were not found to differ between the two schedules. The vaccinee samples were drawn from two UK trials, COV001 and COV002, one of which was a single-blind randomized controlled phase 2/3 trial testing AZD1222 (ChAdOx1 nCoV-19) in healthy adults. For TCRbeta chain sequencing, PBMC samples from trial participants were taken at day 0 and at day 28 after the second dose. Including the terminal cysteine and phenylalanine, the CDR3 comprises 18 residues. Just the 54-base CDR3 DNA is kept, in frame starting at base 1. Based on the germline V gene, the CDR1 and CDR2 sequences are SGHAT and FQNNGV. Trimming accounts for 0 bases at V and 5 bases at J, while the number of junction bases matched to no gene is 15.

The CDR3 regions of human TCRbeta chains were subjected to immunosequencing. Turning to the authors' computational methods: Repertoire TCRs were matched against a reference library of SARS-CoV-2-specific TCRs generated with the MIRA antigen-specificity platform. Breadth meant the fraction of unique TCRs that were SARS-CoV-2-associated, whereas depth meant the fraction of total T cells that were SARS-CoV-2-associated. Each spike-specific TCR was assigned to its reactive spike region and to a CD4 or CD8 class using the MIRA data. Log10-transformed breadth and depth values were compared by one-way ANOVA with Sidak's multiple comparisons tests. The immuneACCESS repertoire file appears here via TCRdb, limited to in-frame rearrangements. These files lack a portion of the clones; in checked studies, under half of the deficit traces to unresolved V genes, and the cause of the others is not known. The DNA was the basis for D and trimming; V, J and clone size are from that table. This sample lists some 81,000 clones; approximately 83% were detected once. Around 3.6% of the sample is taken by the ten largest.

The rearranged chain carries TRBV11-2 and TRBJ1-2, with 7 middle bases fitting TRBD1. The sequence derives from an adult who received the AZD1222 COVID-19 vaccine. The starting material was peripheral blood, obtained 28 days after the second AZD1222 dose. DNA sequence: TGTGCCAGCAGCTTAGAAGGGGGCCCCCGGGACAGAGAGTATGGCTACACCTTC. It codes for CASSLEGGPRDREYGYTF.